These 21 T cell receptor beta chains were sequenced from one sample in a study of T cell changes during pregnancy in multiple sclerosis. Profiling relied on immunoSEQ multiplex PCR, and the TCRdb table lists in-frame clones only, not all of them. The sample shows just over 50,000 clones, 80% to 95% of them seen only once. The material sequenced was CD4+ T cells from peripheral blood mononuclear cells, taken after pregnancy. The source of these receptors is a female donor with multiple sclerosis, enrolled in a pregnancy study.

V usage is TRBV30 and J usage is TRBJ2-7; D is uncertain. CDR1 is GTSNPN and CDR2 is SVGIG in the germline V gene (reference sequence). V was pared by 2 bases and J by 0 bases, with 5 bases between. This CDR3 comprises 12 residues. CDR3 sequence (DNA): TGTGCCTGGAGTACTGTCTCCTACGAGCAGTACTTC. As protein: CAWSTVSYEQYF. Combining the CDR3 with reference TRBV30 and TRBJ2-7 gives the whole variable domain SQTIHQWPATLVQPVGSPLSLECTVEGTSNPNLYWYRQAAGRGLQLLFYSVGIGQISSEVPQNLSASRPQDRQFILSSKKLLLSDSGFYLCAWSTVSYEQYFGPGTRLTVT.

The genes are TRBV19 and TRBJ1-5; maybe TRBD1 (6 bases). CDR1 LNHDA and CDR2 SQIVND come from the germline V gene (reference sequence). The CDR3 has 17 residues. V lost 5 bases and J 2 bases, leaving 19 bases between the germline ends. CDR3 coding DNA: TGTGCCAGTAGTCAAGGGGGGGCCTTACGGGGCAATCAGCCCCAGCATTTT. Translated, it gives CASSQGGALRGNQPQHF.

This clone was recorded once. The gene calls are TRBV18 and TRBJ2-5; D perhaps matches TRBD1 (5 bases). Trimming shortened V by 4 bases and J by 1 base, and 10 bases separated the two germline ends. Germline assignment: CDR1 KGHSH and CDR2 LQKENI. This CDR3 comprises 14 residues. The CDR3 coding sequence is TGTGCCAGCTCACTTCGACAGCTCCAAGAGACCCAGTACTTC. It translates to CASSLRQLQETQYF.

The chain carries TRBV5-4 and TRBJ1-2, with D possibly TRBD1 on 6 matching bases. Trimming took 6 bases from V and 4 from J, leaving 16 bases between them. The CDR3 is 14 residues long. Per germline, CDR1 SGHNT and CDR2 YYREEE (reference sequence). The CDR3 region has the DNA TGTGCCAGCACTCTAGGGGGGGACCTCTATGGCTACACCTTC. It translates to CASTLGGDLYGYTF.

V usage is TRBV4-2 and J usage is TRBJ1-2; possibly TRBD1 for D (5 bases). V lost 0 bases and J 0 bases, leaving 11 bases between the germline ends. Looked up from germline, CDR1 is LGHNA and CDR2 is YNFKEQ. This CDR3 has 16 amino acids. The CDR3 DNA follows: TGTGCCAGCAGCCAAGATGACAGTTTAGCTAACTATGGCTACACCTTC. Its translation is CASSQDDSLANYGYTF.

CDR3 nucleotides: TGTGCCAGTAGTAGGGGACAGAGCTCTGGGGCCAACGTCCTGACTTTC. Its translation: CASSRGQSSGANVLTF. The rearrangement uses TRBV19 and TRBJ2-6, with 7 bases matching TRBD1. This CDR3 spans 16 amino acids. The trim removed 4 bases at V and 0 bases at J, leaving 3 bases unmatched. Looked up from germline, CDR1 is LNHDA and CDR2 is SQIVND (reference sequence).

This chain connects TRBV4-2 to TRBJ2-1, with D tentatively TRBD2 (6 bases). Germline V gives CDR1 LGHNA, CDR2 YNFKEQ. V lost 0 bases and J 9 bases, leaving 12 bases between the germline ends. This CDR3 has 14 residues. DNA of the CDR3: TGTGCCAGCAGCCAAGAAACCCAGGAGGGTGAGCAGTTCTTC. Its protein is CASSQETQEGEQFF.

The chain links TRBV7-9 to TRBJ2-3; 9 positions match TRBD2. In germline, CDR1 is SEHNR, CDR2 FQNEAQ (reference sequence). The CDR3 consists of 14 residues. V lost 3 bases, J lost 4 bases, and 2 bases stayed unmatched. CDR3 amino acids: CASSLSGRPDTQYF. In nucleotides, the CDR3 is TGTGCCAGCAGCTTGAGCGGGAGGCCAGATACGCAGTATTTT.

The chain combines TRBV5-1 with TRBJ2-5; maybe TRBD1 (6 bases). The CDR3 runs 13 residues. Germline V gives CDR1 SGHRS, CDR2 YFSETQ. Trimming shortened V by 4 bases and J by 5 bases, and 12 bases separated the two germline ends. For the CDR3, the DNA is TGCGCCAGCAGCCTCCTTAGGGGGGAGACCCAGTACTTC. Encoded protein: CASSLLRGETQYF.

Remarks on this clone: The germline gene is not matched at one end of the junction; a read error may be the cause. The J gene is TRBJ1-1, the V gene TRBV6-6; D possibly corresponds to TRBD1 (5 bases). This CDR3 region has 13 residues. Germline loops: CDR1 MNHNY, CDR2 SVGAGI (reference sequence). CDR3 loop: CASSYLGGTEASF. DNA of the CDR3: TGTGCCAGCAGTTACTTGGGCGGGACTGAAGCTTCCTTT.

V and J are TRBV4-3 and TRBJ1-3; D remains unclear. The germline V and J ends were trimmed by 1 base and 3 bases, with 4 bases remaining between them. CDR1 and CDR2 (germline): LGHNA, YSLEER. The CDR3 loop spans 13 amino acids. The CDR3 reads CASSQVLGNTIYF. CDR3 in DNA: TGCGCCAGCAGCCAAGTACTTGGAAACACCATATATTTT.

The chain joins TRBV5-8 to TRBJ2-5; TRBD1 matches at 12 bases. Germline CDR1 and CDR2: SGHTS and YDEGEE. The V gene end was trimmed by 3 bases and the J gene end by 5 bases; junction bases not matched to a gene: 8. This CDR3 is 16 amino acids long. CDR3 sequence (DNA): TGTGCCAGCAGCTCCACCGGGACAGGGGGCGTGGAGACCCAGTACTTC. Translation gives CASSSTGTGGVETQYF.

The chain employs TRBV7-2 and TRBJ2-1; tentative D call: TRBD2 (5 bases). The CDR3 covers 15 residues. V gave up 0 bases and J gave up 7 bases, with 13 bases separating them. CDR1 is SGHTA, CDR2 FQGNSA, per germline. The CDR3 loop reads CASSLADYRGNEQFF. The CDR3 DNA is TGTGCCAGCAGCTTAGCAGACTACCGTGGGAATGAGCAGTTCTTC.

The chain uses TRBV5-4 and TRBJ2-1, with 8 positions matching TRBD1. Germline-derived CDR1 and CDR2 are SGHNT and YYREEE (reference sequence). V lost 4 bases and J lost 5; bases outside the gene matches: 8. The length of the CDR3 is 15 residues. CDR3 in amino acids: CASSTTGGRDNEQFF. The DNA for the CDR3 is TGTGCCAGCAGCACAACAGGGGGAAGAGACAATGAGCAGTTCTTC.

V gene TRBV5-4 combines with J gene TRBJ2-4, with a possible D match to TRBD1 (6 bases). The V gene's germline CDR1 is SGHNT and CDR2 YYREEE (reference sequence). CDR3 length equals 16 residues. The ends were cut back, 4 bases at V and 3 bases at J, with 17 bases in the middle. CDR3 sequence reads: CASSPSTGLGKNIQYF. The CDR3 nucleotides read TGTGCCAGCAGCCCGTCGACAGGTCTTGGCAAAAACATTCAGTACTTC.

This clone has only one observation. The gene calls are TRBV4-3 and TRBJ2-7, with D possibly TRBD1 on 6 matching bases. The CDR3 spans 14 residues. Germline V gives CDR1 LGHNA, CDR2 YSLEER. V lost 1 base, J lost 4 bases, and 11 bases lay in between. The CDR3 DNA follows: TGCGCCAGCAGCCAAGTCCTCAGGGGATACGAGCAGTACTTC. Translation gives CASSQVLRGYEQYF.

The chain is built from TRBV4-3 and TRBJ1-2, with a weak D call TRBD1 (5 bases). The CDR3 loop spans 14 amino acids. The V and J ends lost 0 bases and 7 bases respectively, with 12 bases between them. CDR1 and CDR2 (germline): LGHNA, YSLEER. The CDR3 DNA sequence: TGCGCCAGCAGCCAAGAGCTGGCGGGGACTGGCTACACCTTC. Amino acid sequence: CASSQELAGTGYTF.

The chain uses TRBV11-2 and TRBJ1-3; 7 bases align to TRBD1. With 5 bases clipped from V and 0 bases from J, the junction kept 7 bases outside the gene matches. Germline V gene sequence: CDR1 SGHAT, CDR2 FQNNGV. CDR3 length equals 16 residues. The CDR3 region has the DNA TGTGCCAGCAGCCAAGGGACAGCCCGCTCTGGAAACACCATATATTTT. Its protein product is CASSQGTARSGNTIYF.

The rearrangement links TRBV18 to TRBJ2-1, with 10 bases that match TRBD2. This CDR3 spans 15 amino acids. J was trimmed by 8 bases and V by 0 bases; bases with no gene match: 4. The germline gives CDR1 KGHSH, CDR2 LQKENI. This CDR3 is CASSPPAGGPYEQFF. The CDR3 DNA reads TGTGCCAGCTCACCACCAGCGGGAGGGCCCTATGAGCAGTTCTTC.

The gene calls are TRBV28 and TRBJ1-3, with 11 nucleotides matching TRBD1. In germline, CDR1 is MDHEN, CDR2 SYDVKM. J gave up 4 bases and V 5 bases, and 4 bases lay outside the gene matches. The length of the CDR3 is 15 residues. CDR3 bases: TGTGCCAGCAGTCTGGGACAGGGGGTCGGAAACACCATATATTTT. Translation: CASSLGQGVGNTIYF.

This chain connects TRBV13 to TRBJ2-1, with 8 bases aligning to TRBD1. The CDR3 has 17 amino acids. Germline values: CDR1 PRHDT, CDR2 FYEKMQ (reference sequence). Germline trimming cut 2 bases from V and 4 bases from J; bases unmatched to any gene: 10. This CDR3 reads CASSLYRGDRPYNEQFF. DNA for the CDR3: TGTGCCAGCAGCTTATATAGGGGGGACAGGCCTTACAATGAGCAGTTCTTC.